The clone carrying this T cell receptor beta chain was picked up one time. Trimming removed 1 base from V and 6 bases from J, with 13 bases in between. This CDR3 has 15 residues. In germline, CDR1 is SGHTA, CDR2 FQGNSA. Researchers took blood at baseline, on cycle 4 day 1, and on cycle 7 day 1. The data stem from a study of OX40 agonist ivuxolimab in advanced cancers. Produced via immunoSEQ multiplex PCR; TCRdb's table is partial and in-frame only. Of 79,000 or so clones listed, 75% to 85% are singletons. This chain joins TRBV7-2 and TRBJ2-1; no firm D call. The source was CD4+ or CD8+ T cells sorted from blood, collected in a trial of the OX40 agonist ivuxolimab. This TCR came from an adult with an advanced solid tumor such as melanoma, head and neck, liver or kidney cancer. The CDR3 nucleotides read TGTGCCAGCAGCTTAGTGGTCTTACCCGGCAATGAGCAGTTCTTC. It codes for CASSLVVLPGNEQFF.